One sample yielded the 18 T cell receptor beta chains listed below, sequenced in a study of response to subunit inactivated influenza vaccine. One entry per CDR3 protein results from TCRdb running MiXCR on the RT-PCR reads. This repertoire shows 500,000 to 650,000 distinct CDR3 sequences, approximately 7.1% found once; its top ten account for over 10%. The starting material was PBMCs from blood, obtained about 23 months after vaccination. The receptor source for this set is a man aged 50 to 69 who received an inactivated influenza vaccine.

This clonotype showed up many times. The V call is TRBV3-1, the J call TRBJ1-2; D not certain. The CDR3 is made up of 14 amino acids. The germline V gene has CDR1 LGHDT and CDR2 YNNKEL (reference sequence). Trimming shortened V by 4 bases and J by 1 base, and 10 bases separated the two germline ends. CDR3 protein: CASSRTVLNYGYTF. The CDR3 DNA reads as TGTGCCAGCAGCCGTACAGTCCTTAACTATGGCTACACCTTC.

In its sample, this clonotype was seen a few times. V and J are TRBV5-1 and TRBJ1-1; 10 bases are shared with TRBD1. The V and J ends lost 6 bases and 5 bases, in that order; junction bases with no gene match: 7. Germline CDR1 is SGHRS and CDR2 is YFSETQ. The CDR3 has 14 amino acids. The CDR3 is CASKSGTGVTEAFF. CDR3 DNA: TGCGCCAGCAAGTCCGGGACAGGGGTTACTGAAGCTTTCTTT.

The rearrangement joins TRBV6-1 to TRBJ1-4; D call uncertain. Germline V gene sequence: CDR1 MNHNS, CDR2 SASEGT. Trimming removed 7 bases at V and 8 bases at J, with 17 bases between. This CDR3 region has 14 residues. The CDR3 is CASTSTSSGEKLFF. CDR3 bases: TGTGCCAGCACCTCGACAAGCTCGGGGGAAAAACTGTTTTTT.

Ten or more counts support this clonotype. The V and J genes are TRBV29-1 and TRBJ2-1, with 7 bases fitting TRBD1. The germline gives CDR1 SQVTM, CDR2 ANQGSEA. The CDR3 spans 14 residues. Losses at the gene ends were 5 bases for V and 7 bases for J; bases not matched to a gene: 11. In DNA form, the CDR3 reads TGCAGCGTTATCCCAAACAGGGGCGGAAATGAGCAGTTCTTC. This sequence encodes CSVIPNRGGNEQFF.

The chain combines TRBV10-2 with TRBJ2-7; D may be TRBD2 (5 bases). With 0 bases removed from V and 2 bases from J, the gap between germline ends came to 11 bases. The germline gives CDR1 WSHSY, CDR2 SAAADI. The length of the CDR3 is 15 residues. The CDR3 DNA sequence: TGCGCCAGCAGTGAGTCCGGACTGCCCCCCTACGAGCAGTACTTC. This translates into CASSESGLPPYEQYF.

The table lists this clonotype with many counts. V is TRBV5-1 and J is TRBJ2-3; 7 bases align to TRBD1. The CDR3 sequence is 15 residues long. After removal of 4 bases from V and 0 bases from J, the junction contained 5 bases not matched to a gene. Looked up from germline, CDR1 is SGHRS and CDR2 is YFSETQ. The DNA for the CDR3 is TGCGCCAGCAGCAAAGACAGGGCAAGCACAGATACGCAGTATTTT. This translates into CASSKDRASTDTQYF.

The rearrangement joins TRBV20-1 to TRBJ2-1, with D unresolved. The CDR3 is 13 residues long. Trimming pared 0 bases from V and 4 bases from J, leaving 7 bases between. The V gene's germline CDR1 is DFQATT and CDR2 SNEGSKA (reference sequence). CDR3 in amino acids: CSARDPLYNEQFF. The CDR3 nucleotides are TGCAGTGCTAGAGACCCATTATACAATGAGCAGTTCTTC.

This clonotype was found many times. The V and J genes are TRBV11-2 and TRBJ2-3; tentative D call: TRBD2 (5 bases). Germline CDR1 is SGHAT and CDR2 is FQNNGV. The CDR3 sequence is 14 residues long. Trimming shortened V by 1 base and J by 6 bases, and 11 bases separated the two germline ends. The DNA of the CDR3 is TGTGCCAGCAGCTTAGGTGGCGGGCGGGATACGCAGTATTTT. Translation gives CASSLGGGRDTQYF.

The chain uses TRBV2 and TRBJ2-1, with 9 bases lining up with TRBD2. V gave up 7 bases and J gave up 7 bases; unmatched junction bases: 14. The germline gives CDR1 SNHLY, CDR2 FYNNEI. CDR3 size: 16 residues. CDR3 DNA sequence: TGTGCCAGCAAATTGATTGAGGGACTAGCTTATAATGAGCAGTTCTTC. This sequence encodes CASKLIEGLAYNEQFF.

Here the CDR3 DNA reads TGTGCCAGCAGCGGACTAACTACAGCGGGGGGCCCAGAGACCCAGTACTTC. Its translation: CASSGLTTAGGPETQYF. The chain couples TRBV21-1 to TRBJ2-5; no DNA check was done on the table's D call, TRBD2. TRBV21-1 is tagged as a pseudogene. This CDR3 comprises 17 residues.

Many counts were recorded for this clonotype. This rearrangement joins TRBV2 to TRBJ2-7, with a possible D match to TRBD1 (5 bases). Germline V gene data show CDR1 as SNHLY and CDR2 as FYNNEI. This CDR3 comprises 14 residues. V lost 7 bases, J lost 1 base, and 14 bases lay in between. The CDR3 is CASMYQGISYEQYF. The CDR3 nucleotides are TGTGCCAGCATGTATCAGGGTATATCCTACGAGCAGTACTTC.

This clonotype was seen only a few times. The CDR3 is CASSLEVKQFF. DNA for the CDR3: TGTGCCAGCAGCTTAGAGGTCAAACAGTTCTTC. V and J are TRBV5-8 and TRBJ2-1; no definite D call. Trimming cost V 2 bases and J 13 bases, with 10 bases left between them. This CDR3 contains 11 residues. Germline loops: CDR1 SGHTS, CDR2 YDEGEE.

V gene TRBV4-2 combines with J gene TRBJ1-6, with D perhaps matching TRBD1 (6 bases). Germline CDR1 LGHNA, CDR2 YNFKEQ. This CDR3 spans 14 amino acids. Trimming pared 4 bases from V and 7 bases from J, leaving 11 bases between. CDR3 protein: CASSPITGNSPLHF. The CDR3 DNA reads as TGTGCCAGCAGCCCAATTACAGGGAATTCACCCCTCCACTTT.

This clonotype was detected only a few times. The V gene is TRBV5-5, the J gene TRBJ2-2, with 8 bases aligning to TRBD1. Trimming cost V 5 bases and J 6 bases; bases outside gene matches: 6. Germline loops: CDR1 SGHKS, CDR2 YYEKEE (reference sequence). The CDR3 runs 14 residues. The DNA for the CDR3 is TGTGCCAGCAGAGACCTACAGGGGGCCGGGGAGCTGTTTTTT. Its translation is CASRDLQGAGELFF.

This clonotype was seen many times. The genes are TRBV7-2 and TRBJ2-5, with TRBD1 matching 8 bases. The V and J ends lost 4 bases and 1 base, in that order; junction bases with no gene match: 2. This CDR3 spans 14 amino acids. Germline V lookup: CDR1 SGHTA, CDR2 FQGNSA. The CDR3 DNA reads as TGTGCCAGCAGCTACGGGACAGGCCAAGAGACCCAGTACTTC. This sequence encodes CASSYGTGQETQYF.

Remarks on this clonotype: One end of the junction does not line up with germline, which may come from a read error. V and J are TRBV4-3 and TRBJ1-2; D perhaps matches TRBD1 (5 bases). Germline values: CDR1 LGHNA, CDR2 YSLEER. This CDR3 is 14 amino acids long. The CDR3 region is CASSQVSRDLIVAF. In nucleotides, the CDR3 is TGCGCCAGCAGCCAAGTCAGCAGGGACCTAATCGTTGCCTTC.

Written as DNA, the CDR3 is TGTGCCAGCAGACACGGACGTCGAGGGGGCAATCAGCCCCAGCATTTT. This codes for CASRHGRRGGNQPQHF. The rearrangement links TRBV6-1 to TRBJ1-5; D is perhaps TRBD1 (5 bases). The V end lost 6 bases, the J end lost 2 bases, and 17 bases lay between the germline ends. The CDR3 consists of 16 residues. Germline values: CDR1 MNHNS, CDR2 SASEGT.

V gene TRBV7-9 combines with J gene TRBJ2-7; 12 nucleotides align to TRBD1. Germline V CDR1 and CDR2: SEHNR, FQNEAQ (reference sequence). Trimming removed 3 bases from V and 0 bases from J; junction bases left unmatched: 6. CDR3 length equals 17 residues. The chain's CDR3 is CASSFPGQGALSYEQYF. CDR3 coding DNA: TGTGCCAGCAGCTTTCCGGGACAGGGGGCCCTCTCCTACGAGCAGTACTTC.